What follows is one TCR beta chain and its context. Its target is not known. This entry is derived from a study of molecular identifiers for immune sequencing clone quantification. One entry per CDR3 protein, called by TCRdb with MiXCR from the PCR reads. The table includes around 300,000 distinct CDR3 sequences, 24% detected once. Study observations and caveats: Identical TCR molecules sharing a barcode could underestimate highly expanded clone sizes. Over 99% of CMV-specific effector molecules, but under 1% of naive ones, were in clones above 20 copies.

This CDR3 is 15 amino acids long. Unmatched junction bases numbered 8, after V lost 5 bases and J lost 8 bases. The rearrangement uses TRBV12-3 or TRBV12-4 and TRBJ2-1; TRBD2 matches 11 bases. This sequence originates from a human donor in good health. Some libraries in this study had Jurkat cell RNA spiked in. The sequencing input was naive CD8+ T cells from blood, with Jurkat cell RNA spiked in. Regarding subset: FACS-sorted CD8+CD4-CCR7+CD45RA+ naive T cells. The CDR3 region is CASSGIAGGPDEQFF. The CDR3, as DNA: TGTGCCAGCAGTGGGATAGCGGGGGGGCCCGATGAGCAGTTCTTC.